The next 21 T cell receptor beta chains were all read from a single sample in a study of blood T cell repertoires in COVID-19. Libraries were prepared by immunoSEQ multiplex PCR; TCRdb keeps only in-frame clonotypes and omits some of them. The sample carries hundreds of thousands of clones, around 87% recorded once. Sequencing was performed on PBMCs or T cells enriched from blood (not recorded which). Every receptor here comes from a man aged 25 to 40 who had recovered from COVID-19.

The rearrangement joins TRBV28 to TRBJ1-1; D gene unclear. Trimming took 8 bases from V and 1 from J, leaving 26 bases between them. This CDR3 is built from 18 residues. Germline lookup yields CDR1 MDHEN and CDR2 SYDVKM. The CDR3 reads CASDTTVALREPNTEAFF. CDR3 bases: TGTGCCAGCGACACAACTGTGGCACTCCGGGAGCCGAACACTGAAGCTTTCTTT.

The rearrangement links TRBV14 to TRBJ2-5; D is possibly TRBD2 (5 bases). From germline, CDR1 is SGHDN and CDR2 FVKESK. V lost 1 base and J lost 6, with 18 bases in between. The CDR3 is 16 amino acids. The CDR3 spells CASSQALFGVGKTQYF. The CDR3 coding sequence is TGTGCCAGCAGCCAAGCATTATTCGGTGTCGGGAAGACCCAGTACTTC.

The gene calls are TRBV18 and TRBJ2-1; 14 nucleotides align to TRBD2. The CDR3 totals 19 residues. Germline CDR1 is KGHSH and CDR2 is LQKENI. Trimming cost V 6 bases and J 1 base; bases outside gene matches: 11. The CDR3 DNA reads as TGTGCCAGCTCCCCTGTCCCGGGACTAGCGGGAGTGTCCTACAATGAGCAGTTCTTC. Translation: CASSPVPGLAGVSYNEQFF.

A few counts support this clone. The chain combines TRBV6-5 with TRBJ1-4, with TRBD1 matching 7 bases. CDR3 size: 14 residues. In germline, CDR1 is MNHEY, CDR2 SVGAGI. The DNA of the CDR3 is TGTGCAGAATCAGAGGGGGCTAAAGGTGAAAAACTGTTTTTT. Translated: CAESEGAKGEKLFF.

This clone was seen a handful of times. This chain uses TRBV6-5 with TRBJ1-1; no clear D. This CDR3 spans 13 amino acids. The germline V gene encodes CDR1 MNHEY and CDR2 SVGAGI. The V end lost 2 bases, the J end lost 5 bases, and 9 bases lay between the germline ends. The CDR3 region has the DNA TGTGCCAGCAGTTACGACGCAGGTACTGAAGCTTTCTTT. It encodes CASSYDAGTEAFF.

V and J are TRBV7-9 and TRBJ2-3; D ambiguous. This CDR3 contains 16 residues. Deletions cut 1 base from V and 6 bases from J, with 17 bases between. CDR1 is SEHNR, CDR2 FQNEAQ, per germline (reference sequence). The CDR3 protein is CASSLGGVVPGDTQYF. DNA of the CDR3: TGTGCCAGCAGCTTAGGTGGCGTCGTACCCGGGGATACGCAGTATTTT.

The CDR3 DNA is TGTGCCAGCAGCGTAAAACAGGGGCCCTCCTATAATTCACCCCTCCACTTT. This encodes CASSVKQGPSYNSPLHF. This chain uses TRBV7-8 with TRBJ1-6; 7 bases map to TRBD1. The germline V gene has CDR1 SGHVS and CDR2 FQNEAQ. The CDR3 covers 17 residues. V was pared by 5 bases and J by 0 bases, with 7 bases of the junction left unmatched.

The CDR3 loop is CASSLDPTFRGEQYF. CDR3 bases: TGCGCCAGCAGCTTGGACCCCACCTTTCGGGGCGAGCAGTACTTC. The chain uses TRBV5-1 and TRBJ2-7; TRBD2 is a possible D gene (5 bases). In germline, CDR1 is SGHRS, CDR2 YFSETQ. The CDR3 is 15 amino acids. Trimming shortened V by 0 bases and J by 6 bases, and 16 bases separated the two germline ends.

This clone was observed a single time. CDR3 bases: TGTGCCAGCAGCCTGGGACAGCTCTACGAGCAGTACTTC. Translating it yields CASSLGQLYEQYF. The chain carries TRBV7-9 and TRBJ2-7, with 7 nucleotides matching TRBD1. The junction had 4 bases not matched to a gene; V was cut back by 5 bases and J by 3 bases. Germline V lookup: CDR1 SEHNR, CDR2 FQNEAQ (reference sequence). This CDR3 is 13 amino acids long.

The genes are TRBV6-5 and TRBJ2-2; TRBD1 matches 8 bases. CDR3 length: 15 residues. Germline lookup yields CDR1 MNHEY and CDR2 SVGAGI. The J segment lost 7 bases and the V segment lost 2 bases, leaving 6 bases of the junction unmatched. This chain's CDR3 is CASSYTDRDDGELFF. In nucleotides, the CDR3 is TGTGCCAGCAGTTACACGGACAGGGATGACGGGGAGCTGTTTTTT.

The V and J genes are TRBV12-2 and TRBJ2-1; the table names TRBD2, a call not compared with the DNA. TRBV12-2 is described as a pseudogene. The CDR3 totals 20 residues. The CDR3 DNA is TGTGCAAGTCGCTTAGTCCTTGTTGTACAAATAGGCGGGGTACCCAATGAGCAGTTCTTC. It encodes CASRLVLVVQIGGVPNEQFF.

V is TRBV5-1 and J is TRBJ1-2, with D hard to call. The V end was cut by 0 bases, the J end by 4 bases, with 13 bases between. CDR3 length equals 15 residues. Germline loops: CDR1 SGHRS, CDR2 YFSETQ. This chain's CDR3 is CASSLGPGLPYGYTF. In DNA, the CDR3 is TGCGCCAGCAGCTTGGGACCGGGTCTTCCCTATGGCTACACCTTC.

In DNA form, the CDR3 reads TGTGCCAGCAGTATCCTAGCGGGGGCCTACGAGCAGTACTTC. Protein product: CASSILAGAYEQYF. The V gene is TRBV2, the J gene TRBJ2-7; 10 nucleotides match TRBD2. Germline V CDR1 and CDR2: SNHLY, FYNNEI. The CDR3 totals 14 residues. Trimming cost V 5 bases and J 2 bases; bases outside gene matches: 3.

The gene calls are TRBV7-2 and TRBJ2-6; no definite D call. Germline values: CDR1 SGHTA, CDR2 FQGNSA. V lost 1 base to trimming and J lost 2 bases, with 12 bases between them. This CDR3 contains 17 residues. CDR3 DNA: TGTGCCAGCAGCTTAGAACTGTCACCTGCTGGGGCCAACGTCCTGACTTTC. It is translated as CASSLELSPAGANVLTF.

This clone turned up a few times. The chain uses TRBV6-5 and TRBJ2-3; 13 nucleotides match TRBD2. CDR1 is MNHEY and CDR2 is SVGAGI in the germline V gene. The CDR3 is 14 amino acids. Trimming cost V 6 bases and J 5 bases; bases outside gene matches: 2. The CDR3 nucleotides read TGTGCCAGCAGGAGACTAGCGGGAGGAGATACGCAGTATTTT. It translates to CASRRLAGGDTQYF.

This chain's CDR3 is CASSPRVAEHYNEQFF. As DNA, the CDR3 is TGTGCCAGCAGTCCCCGGGTAGCGGAGCACTACAATGAGCAGTTCTTC. The rearrangement links TRBV7-9 to TRBJ2-1; D possibly corresponds to TRBD2 (6 bases). The V end lost 6 bases, the J end lost 3 bases, and 18 bases lay between the germline ends. The CDR3 is 16 residues long. Germline lookup yields CDR1 SEHNR and CDR2 FQNEAQ (reference sequence). Full variable domain (rest looked up from reference TRBV7-9 and TRBJ2-1): DTGVSQNPRHKITKRGQNVTFRCDPISEHNRLYWYRQTLGQGPEFLTYFQNEAQLEKSRLLSDRFSAERPKGSFSTLEIQRTEQGDSAMYLCASSPRVAEHYNEQFFGPGTRLTVL.

This clone was seen just once. The CDR3 here is CASSLRQVGQPQHF. The CDR3 region has the DNA TGTGCCAGCAGCTTGAGACAGGTGGGTCAGCCCCAGCATTTT. J is TRBJ1-5 and V is TRBV5-6, with D possibly being TRBD1 (6 bases). Germline values: CDR1 SGHDT, CDR2 YYEEEE. V lost 1 base and J lost 6, with 11 bases in between. The CDR3 covers 14 residues. Based on the CDR3 plus reference TRBV5-6 and TRBJ1-5, the full variable domain is DAGVTQSPTHLIKTRGQQVTLRCSPKSGHDTVSWYQQALGQGPQFIFQYYEEEERQRGNFPDRFSGHQFPNYSSELNVNALLLGDSALYLCASSLRQVGQPQHFGDGTRLSIL.

The chain has TRBV3-1 (or the pseudogene TRBV3-2) and TRBJ1-1, with unresolved D. Trimming took off 3 bases at V and 1 base at J, with 6 bases between the two ends. From germline, CDR1 is LGHDT and CDR2 YNNKEL (reference sequence). The CDR3 length is 13 residues. The CDR3 nucleotides are TGTGCCAGCAGCCAGAGGAAGAACACTGAAGCTTTCTTT. Translating gives CASSQRKNTEAFF.

The J gene is TRBJ1-2, the V gene TRBV5-1; 10 bases match TRBD1. CDR3 length equals 15 residues. Trimming removed 4 bases from V and 4 bases from J; junction bases left unmatched: 7. Germline lookup yields CDR1 SGHRS and CDR2 YFSETQ. The CDR3 DNA follows: TGCGCCAGCAGCCTGACAGGGGGCGAAATCTATGGCTACACCTTC. Residues: CASSLTGGEIYGYTF.

J is TRBJ1-2 and V is TRBV7-9, with D perhaps TRBD1 (6 bases). Germline values: CDR1 SEHNR, CDR2 FQNEAQ (reference sequence). V was pared by 5 bases and J by 3 bases, with 13 bases between. CDR3 length equals 14 residues. CDR3 DNA: TGTGCCAGCAGCCGGACAAGACAGGACTATGGCTACACCTTC. Residues: CASSRTRQDYGYTF.

The chain's CDR3 is CAIRGSGNTIYF. In DNA form, the CDR3 reads TGTGCCATCAGAGGGAGCGGAAACACCATATATTTT. V usage is TRBV10-3 and J usage is TRBJ1-3; the D is unclear. In germline, CDR1 is ENHRY, CDR2 SYGVKD. The CDR3 totals 12 residues. V was pared by 6 bases and J by 4 bases, with 7 bases between.